The 8 T cell receptor beta chains below all came from one sample that was sequenced in a study of T cell repertoires in cytomegalovirus infection. These receptors have no identified antigens. TCRdb re-called the reads through MiXCR, storing one row per CDR3 protein. The sample lists about 830,000 distinct CDR3 sequences, about 30% occurring once. Sequences were derived from cultured CD8+ T cells from PBMCs, sampled from culture after CMV antigen stimulation. The receptors were gathered from a human donor in good health (CMV status not recorded). Some clones in this sample may be carry-over from other donors' samples.

The chain joins TRBV2 to TRBJ2-4; the D is unclear. The CDR3 is 15 amino acids. Trimming cost V 2 bases and J 0 bases, with 8 bases left between them. Germline V gene lookup returns CDR1 SNHLY and CDR2 FYNNEI. CDR3 bases: TGTGCCAGCAGTGAAATAATCCTAGCCAAAAACATTCAGTACTTC. It specifies CASSEIILAKNIQYF.

In this sample, this clonotype turned up a few times. This sequence joins TRBV27 and TRBJ1-1; D is possibly TRBD1 (5 bases). V was trimmed by 1 base and J by 1 base, leaving 16 bases between them. The CDR3 loop spans 17 amino acids. Germline CDR1 is MNHEY and CDR2 is SMNVEV (reference sequence). DNA for the CDR3: TGTGCCAGCAGTTTATTGGCTACGGGACTGAAGAACACTGAAGCTTTCTTT. Protein: CASSLLATGLKNTEAFF.

V is TRBV27 and J is TRBJ2-6, with a tentative D call TRBD2 (5 bases). Looked up from germline, CDR1 is MNHEY and CDR2 is SMNVEV (reference sequence). The CDR3 extends over 15 amino acids. Trimming cost V 7 bases and J 4 bases, with 14 bases left between them. The CDR3 here is CASTPRRAGANVLTF. CDR3 DNA sequence: TGTGCCAGCACCCCCCGGCGGGCCGGGGCCAACGTCCTGACTTTC.

This clonotype was picked up many times. The V gene is TRBV6-1, the J gene TRBJ2-7; D is perhaps TRBD2 (6 bases). V was cut by 8 bases and J by 2 bases, with 13 bases left in between. Per germline, CDR1 MNHNS and CDR2 SASEGT. The CDR3 is made up of 13 amino acids. The CDR3, as DNA: TGTGCCAGCGAAGGCGGGGAAACCTACGAGCAGTACTTC. Translation: CASEGGETYEQYF.

The chain is built from TRBV6-2 or TRBV6-3 and TRBJ2-1; D assignment may be TRBD1 or TRBD2 (6 bases each). Trimming pared 2 bases from V and 5 bases from J, leaving 13 bases between. Germline V CDR1 and CDR2: MNHEY, SVGEGT. The CDR3 runs 15 residues. The CDR3 reads CASSYGRTVDNEQFF. The CDR3 DNA is TGTGCCAGCAGTTACGGGAGGACAGTCGACAATGAGCAGTTCTTC.

This clonotype has more than one count but fewer than ten. The chain joins TRBV19 to TRBJ2-7; no definite D call. Germline V gives CDR1 LNHDA, CDR2 SQIVND (reference sequence). V lost 2 bases and J 1 base, leaving 18 bases between the germline ends. The CDR3 is 17 residues long. CDR3 region: CASSIRGVNLRSYEQYV. DNA of the CDR3: TGTGCCAGTAGTATAAGAGGAGTGAACCTTCGATCCTACGAGCAGTACGTC.

V is TRBV7-9 and J is TRBJ2-5; no clear D. CDR3 length equals 12 residues. The V end was cut by 7 bases, the J end by 5 bases, with 11 bases between. Per the germline V gene, CDR1 is SEHNR and CDR2 is FQNEAQ (reference sequence). The chain's CDR3 is CASKGRHETQYF. Here the CDR3 DNA reads TGTGCCAGCAAAGGAAGGCATGAGACCCAGTACTTC.

This clonotype was picked up a small number of times. The rearrangement uses TRBV7-6 and TRBJ2-7; 7 bases map to TRBD2. The V and J ends lost 6 bases and 6 bases, in that order; junction bases with no gene match: 11. Germline V gene data show CDR1 as SGHVS and CDR2 as FNYEAQ. This CDR3 has 14 residues. CDR3 nucleotide sequence: TGTGCCAGCAGTTTTAAGGCGGGCGGGGGCGAGCAGTACTTC. It specifies CASSFKAGGGEQYF.